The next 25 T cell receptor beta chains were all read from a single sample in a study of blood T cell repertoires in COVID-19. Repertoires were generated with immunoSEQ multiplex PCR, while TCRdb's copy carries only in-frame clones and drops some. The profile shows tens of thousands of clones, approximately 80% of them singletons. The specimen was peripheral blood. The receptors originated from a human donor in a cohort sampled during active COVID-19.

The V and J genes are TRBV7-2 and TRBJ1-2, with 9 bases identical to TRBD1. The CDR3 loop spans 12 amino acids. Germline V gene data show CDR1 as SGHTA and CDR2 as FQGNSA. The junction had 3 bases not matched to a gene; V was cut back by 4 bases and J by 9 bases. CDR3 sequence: CASSWDRASYTF. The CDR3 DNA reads TGTGCCAGCAGCTGGGACAGGGCAAGCTACACCTTC. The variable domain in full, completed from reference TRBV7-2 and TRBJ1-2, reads GAGVSQSPSNKVTEKGKDVELRCDPISGHTALYWYRQSLGQGLEFLIYFQGNSAPDKSGLPSDRFSAERTGGSVSTLTIQRTQQEDSAVYLCASSWDRASYTFGSGTRLTVV.

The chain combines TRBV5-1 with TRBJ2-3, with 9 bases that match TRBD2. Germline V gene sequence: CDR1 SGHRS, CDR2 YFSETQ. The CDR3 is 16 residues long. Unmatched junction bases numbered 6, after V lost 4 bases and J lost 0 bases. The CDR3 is CASSASTSGSTDTQYF. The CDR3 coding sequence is TGCGCCAGCAGCGCCTCGACTAGCGGAAGCACAGATACGCAGTATTTT. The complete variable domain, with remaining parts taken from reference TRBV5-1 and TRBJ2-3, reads KAGVTQTPRYLIKTRGQQVTLSCSPISGHRSVSWYQQTPGQGLQFLFEYFSETQRNKGNFPGRFSGRQFSNSRSEMNVSTLELGDSALYLCASSASTSGSTDTQYFGPGTRLTVL.

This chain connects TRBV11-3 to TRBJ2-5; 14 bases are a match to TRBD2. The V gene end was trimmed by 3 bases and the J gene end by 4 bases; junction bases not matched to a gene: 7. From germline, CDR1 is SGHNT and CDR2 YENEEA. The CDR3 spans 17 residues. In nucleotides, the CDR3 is TGTGCCAGCAGCTTGGGGACTAGCGGGAGTTTGGGAGAGACCCAGTACTTC. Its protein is CASSLGTSGSLGETQYF.

The CDR3 DNA sequence: TGTGCCAGTAGTATTGGGCAGAAAGTTTCACCCCTCCACTTT. Amino acid sequence: CASSIGQKVSPLHF. V gene TRBV19 combines with J gene TRBJ1-6, with D hard to call. Trimming removed 3 bases at V and 9 bases at J, with 12 bases between. Germline V CDR1 and CDR2: LNHDA, SQIVND (reference sequence). The CDR3 contains 14 residues. The full variable domain, with the rest looked up from reference TRBV19 and TRBJ1-6, is DGGITQSPKYLFRKEGQNVTLSCEQNLNHDAMYWYRQDPGQGLRLIYYSQIVNDFQKGDIAEGYSVSREKKESFPLTVTSAQKNPTAFYLCASSIGQKVSPLHFGNGTRLTVT.

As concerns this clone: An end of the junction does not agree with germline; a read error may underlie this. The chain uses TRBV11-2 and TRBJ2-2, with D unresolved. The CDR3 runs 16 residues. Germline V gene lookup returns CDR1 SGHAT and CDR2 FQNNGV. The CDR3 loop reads CASSLEAQAKTGELFF. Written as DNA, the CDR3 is TGTGCCAGCAGCTTAGAGGCCCAGGCGAAAACCGGGGAGCTGTTTTTT. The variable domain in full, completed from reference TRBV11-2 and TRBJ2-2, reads EAGVAQSPRYKIIEKRQSVAFWCNPISGHATLYWYQQILGQGPKLLIQFQNNGVVDDSQLPKDRFSAERLKGVDSTLKIQPAKLEDSAVYLCASSLEAQAKTGELFFGEGSRLTVL.

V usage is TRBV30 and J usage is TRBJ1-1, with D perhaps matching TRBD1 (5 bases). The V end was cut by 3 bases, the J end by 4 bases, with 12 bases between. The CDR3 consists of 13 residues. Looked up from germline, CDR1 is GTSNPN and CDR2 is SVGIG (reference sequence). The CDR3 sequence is CAWRVQGGTEAFF. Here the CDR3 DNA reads TGTGCCTGGAGAGTTCAGGGTGGCACTGAAGCTTTCTTT.

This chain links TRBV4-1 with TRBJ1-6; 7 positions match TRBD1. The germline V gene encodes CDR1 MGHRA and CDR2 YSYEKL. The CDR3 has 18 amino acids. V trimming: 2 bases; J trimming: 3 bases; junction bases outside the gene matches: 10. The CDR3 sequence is CASSQRPGQPNYNSPLHF. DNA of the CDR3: TGCGCCAGCAGCCAACGTCCGGGACAGCCAAACTATAATTCACCCCTCCACTTT.

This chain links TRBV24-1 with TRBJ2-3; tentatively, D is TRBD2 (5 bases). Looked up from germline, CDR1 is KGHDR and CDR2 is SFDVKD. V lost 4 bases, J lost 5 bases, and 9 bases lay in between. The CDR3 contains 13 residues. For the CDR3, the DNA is TGTGCCACCAGTGACGGAGGTGTAGATACGCAGTATTTT. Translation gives CATSDGGVDTQYF.

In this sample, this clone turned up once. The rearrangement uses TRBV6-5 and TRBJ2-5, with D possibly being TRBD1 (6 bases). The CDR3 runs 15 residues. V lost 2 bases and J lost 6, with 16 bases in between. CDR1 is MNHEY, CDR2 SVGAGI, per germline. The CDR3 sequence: CASSYKGQGSKTQYF. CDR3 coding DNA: TGTGCCAGCAGTTACAAGGGTCAGGGGTCAAAGACCCAGTACTTC.

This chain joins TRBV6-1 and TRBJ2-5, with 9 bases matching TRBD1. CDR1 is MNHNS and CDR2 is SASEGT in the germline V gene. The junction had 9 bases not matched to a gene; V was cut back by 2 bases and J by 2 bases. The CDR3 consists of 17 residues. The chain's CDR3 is CASSEFGQGRKQETQYF. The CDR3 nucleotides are TGTGCCAGCAGTGAATTCGGACAGGGGCGGAAACAAGAGACCCAGTACTTC.

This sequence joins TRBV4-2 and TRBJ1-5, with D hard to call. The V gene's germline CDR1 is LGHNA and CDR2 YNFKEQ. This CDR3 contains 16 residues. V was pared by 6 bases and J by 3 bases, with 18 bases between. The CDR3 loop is CASSSTKNKNNQPQHF. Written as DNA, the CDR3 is TGTGCCAGCAGTTCCACTAAAAACAAGAACAATCAGCCCCAGCATTTT.

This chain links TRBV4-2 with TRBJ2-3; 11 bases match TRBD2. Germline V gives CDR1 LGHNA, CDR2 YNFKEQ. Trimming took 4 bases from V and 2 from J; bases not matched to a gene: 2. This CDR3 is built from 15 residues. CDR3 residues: CASSLAGGPTDTQYF. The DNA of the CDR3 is TGTGCCAGCAGCCTAGCGGGGGGGCCCACAGATACGCAGTATTTT.

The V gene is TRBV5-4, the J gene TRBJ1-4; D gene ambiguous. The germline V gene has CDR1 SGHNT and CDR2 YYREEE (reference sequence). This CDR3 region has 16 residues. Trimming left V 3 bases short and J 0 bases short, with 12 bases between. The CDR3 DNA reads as TGTGCCAGCAGCTCCGCTCCGAGGGCAACTAATGAAAAACTGTTTTTT. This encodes CASSSAPRATNEKLFF.

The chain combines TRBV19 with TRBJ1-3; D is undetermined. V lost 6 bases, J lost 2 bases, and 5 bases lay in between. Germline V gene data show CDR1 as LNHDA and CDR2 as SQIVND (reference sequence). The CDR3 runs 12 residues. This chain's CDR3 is CASRGTGNTIYF. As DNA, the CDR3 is TGTGCCAGTAGGGGCACTGGAAACACCATATATTTT.

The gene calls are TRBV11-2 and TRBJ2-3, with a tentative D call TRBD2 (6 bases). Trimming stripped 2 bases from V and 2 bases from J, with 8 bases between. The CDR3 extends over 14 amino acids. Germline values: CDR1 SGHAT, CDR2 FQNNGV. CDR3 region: CASSLRGNTDTQYF. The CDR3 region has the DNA TGTGCCAGCAGCTTACGGGGGAACACAGATACGCAGTATTTT.

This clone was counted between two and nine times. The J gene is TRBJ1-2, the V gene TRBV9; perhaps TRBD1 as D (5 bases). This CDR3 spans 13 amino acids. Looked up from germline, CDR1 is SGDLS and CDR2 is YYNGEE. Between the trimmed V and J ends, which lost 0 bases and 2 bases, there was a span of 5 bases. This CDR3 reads CASSVEGNYGYTF. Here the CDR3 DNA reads TGTGCCAGCAGCGTAGAGGGGAACTATGGCTACACCTTC.

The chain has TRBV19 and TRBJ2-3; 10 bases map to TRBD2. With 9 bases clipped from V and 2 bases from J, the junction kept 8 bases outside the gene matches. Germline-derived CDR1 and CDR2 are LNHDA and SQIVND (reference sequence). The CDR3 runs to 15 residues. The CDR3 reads CASAETSGSTDTQYF. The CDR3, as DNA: TGTGCCAGCGCCGAGACTAGCGGGTCCACAGATACGCAGTATTTT.

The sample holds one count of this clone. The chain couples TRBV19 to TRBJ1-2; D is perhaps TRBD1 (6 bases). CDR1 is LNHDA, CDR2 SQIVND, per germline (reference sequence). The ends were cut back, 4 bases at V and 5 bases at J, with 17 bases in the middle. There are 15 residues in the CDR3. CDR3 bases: TGTGCCAGTAGTACGAACAGGGCGCCAGGGTATGGCTACACCTTC. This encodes CASSTNRAPGYGYTF.

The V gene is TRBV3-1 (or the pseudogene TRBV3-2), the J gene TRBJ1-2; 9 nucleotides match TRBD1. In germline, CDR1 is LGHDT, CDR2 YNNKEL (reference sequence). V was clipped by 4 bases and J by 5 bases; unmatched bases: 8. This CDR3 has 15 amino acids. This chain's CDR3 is CASSPGTGNKYGYTF. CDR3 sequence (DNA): TGTGCCAGCAGCCCCGGGACAGGGAATAAGTATGGCTACACCTTC.

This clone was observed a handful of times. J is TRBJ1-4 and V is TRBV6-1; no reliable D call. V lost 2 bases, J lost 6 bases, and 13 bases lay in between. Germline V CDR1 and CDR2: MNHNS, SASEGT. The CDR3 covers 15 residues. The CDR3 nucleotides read TGTGCCAGCAGTGAATCGCGCGGATCGGATGAAAAACTGTTTTTT. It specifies CASSESRGSDEKLFF.

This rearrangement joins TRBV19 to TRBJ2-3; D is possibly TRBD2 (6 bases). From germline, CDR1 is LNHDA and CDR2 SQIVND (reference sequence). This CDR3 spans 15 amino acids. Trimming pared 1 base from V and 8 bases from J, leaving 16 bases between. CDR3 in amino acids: CASSIGGRGAITQYF. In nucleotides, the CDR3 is TGTGCCAGTAGTATAGGAGGGCGGGGTGCCATTACGCAGTATTTT.

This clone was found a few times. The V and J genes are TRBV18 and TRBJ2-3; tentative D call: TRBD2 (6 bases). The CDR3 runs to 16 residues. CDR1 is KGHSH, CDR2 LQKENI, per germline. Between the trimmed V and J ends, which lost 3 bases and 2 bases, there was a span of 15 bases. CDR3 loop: CASSPTGSGDTDTQYF. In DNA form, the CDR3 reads TGTGCCAGCTCACCGACCGGGTCGGGGGACACAGATACGCAGTATTTT.

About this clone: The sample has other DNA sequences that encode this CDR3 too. The CDR3 region is CASSLMGSRELFF. The DNA of the CDR3 is TGTGCCAGCAGCTTAATGGGGAGCCGGGAGCTGTTTTTT. This rearrangement joins TRBV7-2 to TRBJ2-2; weak D call: TRBD2 (5 bases). Trimming took off 2 bases at V and 9 bases at J, with 10 bases between the two ends. The CDR3 is 13 residues long. Germline CDR1 reads SGHTA; CDR2 reads FQGNSA.

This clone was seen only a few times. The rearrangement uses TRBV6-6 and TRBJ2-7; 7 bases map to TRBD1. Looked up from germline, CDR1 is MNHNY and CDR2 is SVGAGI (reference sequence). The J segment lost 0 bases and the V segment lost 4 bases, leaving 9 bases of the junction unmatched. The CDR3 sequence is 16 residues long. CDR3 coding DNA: TGTGCCAGCAGTTCAAGAGACAGGGTCAACTCCTACGAGCAGTACTTC. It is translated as CASSSRDRVNSYEQYF.

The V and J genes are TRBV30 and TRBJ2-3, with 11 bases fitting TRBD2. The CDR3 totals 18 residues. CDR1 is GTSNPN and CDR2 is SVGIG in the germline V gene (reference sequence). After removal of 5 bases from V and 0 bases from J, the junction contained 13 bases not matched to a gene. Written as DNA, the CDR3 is TGTGCCTGGGCCCTGGGGCTAGCGGGGGGCGCTAGCACAGATACGCAGTATTTT. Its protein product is CAWALGLAGGASTDTQYF.